This TCR beta chain was captured by sequencing in a study of shared clonotypes between healthy human individuals. Study-level results: Enrolling few donors narrowed the genetic and exposure-history diversity that was represented.

Assay execution took place at the deep level. Data came from immunoSEQ multiplex PCR; TCRdb stores just in-frame clones and leaves some out. The sample consists of about 490,000 clones, 76% of them appearing once. Points on this clone: The antigen remains undetermined.

Every one of the donors was a Caucasian adult that lived in Nashville, Tennessee. With unsorted samples, genomic DNA was obtained from some 100 million PBMCs. Trimming left V 4 bases short and J 5 bases short, with 21 bases between. The CDR3 extends over 17 amino acids. From germline, CDR1 is SGHRS and CDR2 YFSETQ. The sequence was obtained from a woman aged 40 to 55 in good health. Some clones in this sample may be carry-over from other donors' samples. Sequencing used PBMCs. The chain has TRBV5-1 and TRBJ2-2; D assignment may be TRBD1 or TRBD2 (5 bases each). CDR3 in DNA: TGCGCCAGCAGCGCCCTTGGGACGGCAGTGAGTACCGGGGAGCTGTTTTTT. Amino acids: CASSALGTAVSTGELFF.